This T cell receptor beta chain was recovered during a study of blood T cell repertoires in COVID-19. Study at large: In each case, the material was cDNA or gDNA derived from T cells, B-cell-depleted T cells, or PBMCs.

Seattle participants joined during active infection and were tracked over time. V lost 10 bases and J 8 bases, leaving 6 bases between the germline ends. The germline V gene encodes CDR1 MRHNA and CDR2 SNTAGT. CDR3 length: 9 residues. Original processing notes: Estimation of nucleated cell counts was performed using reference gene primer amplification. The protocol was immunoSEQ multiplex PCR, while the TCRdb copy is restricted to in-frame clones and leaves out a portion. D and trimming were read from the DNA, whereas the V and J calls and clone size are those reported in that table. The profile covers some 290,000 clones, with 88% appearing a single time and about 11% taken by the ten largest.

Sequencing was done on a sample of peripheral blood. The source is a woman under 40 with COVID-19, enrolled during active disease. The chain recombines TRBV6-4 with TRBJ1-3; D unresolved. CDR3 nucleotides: TGTGCCACTCTAGACACCATATATTTT. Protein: CATLDTIYF.